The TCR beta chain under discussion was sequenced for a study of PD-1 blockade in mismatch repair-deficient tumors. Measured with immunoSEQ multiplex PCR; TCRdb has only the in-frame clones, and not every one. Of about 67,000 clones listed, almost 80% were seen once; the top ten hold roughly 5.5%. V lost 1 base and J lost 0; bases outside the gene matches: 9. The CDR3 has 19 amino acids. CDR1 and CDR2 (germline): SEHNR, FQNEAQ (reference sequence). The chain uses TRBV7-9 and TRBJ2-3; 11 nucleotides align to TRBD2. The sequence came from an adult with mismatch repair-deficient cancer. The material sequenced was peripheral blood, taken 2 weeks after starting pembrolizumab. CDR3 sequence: CASSLVRARTSGSTDTQYF. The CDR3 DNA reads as TGTGCCAGCAGCTTAGTCCGAGCCCGGACTAGCGGGAGCACAGATACGCAGTATTTT.